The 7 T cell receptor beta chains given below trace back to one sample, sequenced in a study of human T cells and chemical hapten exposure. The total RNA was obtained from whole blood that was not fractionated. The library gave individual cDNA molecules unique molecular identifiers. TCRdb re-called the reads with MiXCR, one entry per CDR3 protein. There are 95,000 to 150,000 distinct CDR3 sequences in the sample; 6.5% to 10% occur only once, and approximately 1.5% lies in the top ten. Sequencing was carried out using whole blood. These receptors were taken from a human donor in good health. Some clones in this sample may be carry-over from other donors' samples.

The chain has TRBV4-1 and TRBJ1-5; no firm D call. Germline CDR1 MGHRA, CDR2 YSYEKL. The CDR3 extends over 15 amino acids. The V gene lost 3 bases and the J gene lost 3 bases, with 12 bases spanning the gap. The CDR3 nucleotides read TGCGCCAGCAGCCAGGCCCTCTGGGTCAATCAGCCCCAGCATTTT. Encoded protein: CASSQALWVNQPQHF.

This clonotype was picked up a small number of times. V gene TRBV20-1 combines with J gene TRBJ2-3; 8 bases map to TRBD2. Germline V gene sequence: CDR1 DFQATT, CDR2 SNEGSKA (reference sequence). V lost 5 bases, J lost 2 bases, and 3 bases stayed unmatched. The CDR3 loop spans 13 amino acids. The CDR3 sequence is CSAPGGPTDTQYF. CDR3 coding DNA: TGCAGTGCTCCGGGGGGGCCCACAGATACGCAGTATTTT.

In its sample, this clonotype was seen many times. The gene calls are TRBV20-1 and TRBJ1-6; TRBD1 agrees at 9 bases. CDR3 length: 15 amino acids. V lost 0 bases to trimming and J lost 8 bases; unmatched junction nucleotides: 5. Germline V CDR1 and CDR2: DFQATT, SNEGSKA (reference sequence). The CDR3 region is CSARERRQGDSPLHF. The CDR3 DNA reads TGCAGTGCTAGAGAACGTCGACAGGGGGATTCACCCCTCCACTTT.

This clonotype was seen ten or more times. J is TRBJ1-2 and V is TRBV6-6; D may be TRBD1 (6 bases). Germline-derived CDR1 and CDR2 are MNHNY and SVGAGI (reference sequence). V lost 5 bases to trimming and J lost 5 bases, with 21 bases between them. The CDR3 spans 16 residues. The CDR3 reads CASSRADRTAGYGYTF. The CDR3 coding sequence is TGTGCCAGCAGTAGAGCGGACAGAACCGCCGGATATGGCTACACCTTC.

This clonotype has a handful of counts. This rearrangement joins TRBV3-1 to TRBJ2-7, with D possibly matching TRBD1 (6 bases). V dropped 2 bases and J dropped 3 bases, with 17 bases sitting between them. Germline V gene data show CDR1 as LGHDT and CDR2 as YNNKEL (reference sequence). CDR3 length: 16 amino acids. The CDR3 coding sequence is TGTGCCAGCAGCCAAACTTTTACGGACAGAAGCTACGAGCAGTACTTC. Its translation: CASSQTFTDRSYEQYF.

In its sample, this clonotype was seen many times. This CDR3 reads CSVETGNLVQYF. CDR3 sequence (DNA): TGCAGCGTTGAAACAGGGAATCTAGTGCAGTACTTC. The chain recombines TRBV29-1 with TRBJ2-7; weak D call: TRBD1 (6 bases). V gave up 2 bases and J gave up 9 bases, with 14 bases separating them. Germline V gives CDR1 SQVTM, CDR2 ANQGSEA. The CDR3 runs to 12 residues.

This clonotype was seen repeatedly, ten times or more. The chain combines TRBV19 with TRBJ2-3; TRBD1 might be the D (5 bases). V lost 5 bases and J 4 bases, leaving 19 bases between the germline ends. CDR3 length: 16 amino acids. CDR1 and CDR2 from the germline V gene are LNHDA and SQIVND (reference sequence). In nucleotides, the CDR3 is TGTGCCAGTAGTTCGCGGACAAGGTCGGGTCCAGATACGCAGTATTTT. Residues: CASSSRTRSGPDTQYF.